This entry lists 8 T cell receptor beta chains sequenced from one sample in a study of T cells in Graves' hyperthyroidism and ophthalmopathy. TCR beta CDR3 regions were amplified from RNA. The TCR CDR3 was amplified in a first-round RT-PCR using the HTBI primer set. TCRdb reprocessed the multiplex PCR reads with MiXCR, giving one entry per CDR3 protein. The sample holds about 520,000 distinct CDR3 sequences, roughly 24% seen once. Sequencing was done on a sample of blood. Source of these receptors: a woman aged 25-40 years with Graves' ophthalmopathy.

The rearrangement links TRBV12-3 or TRBV12-4 to TRBJ2-5; 9 positions agree with TRBD2. This CDR3 contains 16 residues. V shed 4 bases and J 0 bases; nucleotides not matched to a gene: 6. Here the CDR3 reads CASSWLAGTYQETQYF. DNA of the CDR3: TGTGCCAGCAGTTGGCTAGCGGGAACGTACCAAGAGACCCAGTACTTC.

This clonotype has at least ten counts. The V gene is TRBV27, the J gene TRBJ2-5; 9 bases fit TRBD2. Germline V gene data show CDR1 as MNHEY and CDR2 as SMNVEV (reference sequence). There are 17 residues in the CDR3. The ends lost 2 bases at V and 5 bases at J; junction bases unmatched: 12. The CDR3 coding sequence is TGTGCCAGCAGTTTACGTTCCCTGGCGGGGGGGCGGGAGACCCAGTACTTC. Its protein is CASSLRSLAGGRETQYF.

The chain carries TRBV5-1 and TRBJ1-6, with 9 bases that match TRBD1. The CDR3 sequence is 15 residues long. Trimming took 3 bases from V and 6 from J; bases not matched to a gene: 4. Germline CDR1 reads SGHRS; CDR2 reads YFSETQ. CDR3 sequence (DNA): TGCGCCAGCAGCTGGGACAGGGCGACTAATTCACCCCTCCACTTT. Its translation: CASSWDRATNSPLHF.

The chain carries TRBV5-1 and TRBJ1-1, with a possible D match to TRBD1 (5 bases). CDR1 and CDR2 from the germline V gene are SGHRS and YFSETQ. The CDR3 length is 14 residues. V was cut by 4 bases and J by 4 bases, with 14 bases left in between. The DNA of the CDR3 is TGCGCCAGCAGCAGCAAAACAGGAGTCACTGAAGCTTTCTTT. Its translation is CASSSKTGVTEAFF.

The chain carries TRBV9 and TRBJ1-2; 11 bases agree with TRBD1. Germline lookup yields CDR1 SGDLS and CDR2 YYNGEE. The CDR3 contains 15 residues. V shed 2 bases, J shed 5 bases, and the junction held 5 bases outside the gene matches. The CDR3 sequence is CASSVDRGLQYGYTF. The CDR3, as DNA: TGTGCCAGCAGCGTGGACAGGGGGCTTCAGTATGGCTACACCTTC.

J is TRBJ1-5 and V is TRBV12-3 or TRBV12-4; possibly TRBD1 for D (5 bases). The CDR3 totals 15 residues. Trimming pared 6 bases from V and 6 bases from J, leaving 18 bases between. The CDR3 DNA reads as TGTGCCAGCAGCTCTGGAGGGACCTGGGGTCAGCCCCAGCATTTT. Its translation is CASSSGGTWGQPQHF.

Many counts were recorded for this clonotype. The chain recombines TRBV5-5 with TRBJ1-2; no definite D call. Germline V lookup: CDR1 SGHKS, CDR2 YYEKEE (reference sequence). The germline V and J ends were trimmed by 1 base and 8 bases, with 12 bases remaining between them. CDR3 size: 13 residues. CDR3 coding DNA: TGTGCCAGCAGCTTGTGCCTAATGAGGGGCTACACCTTC. This codes for CASSLCLMRGYTF.

On this clonotype itself: This may arise from a read error, as a much more abundant clone is one base away. CDR3 nucleotides: TGTGCCAGCAGCTGGTACTCTGGAAACACCATATATTTT. Residues: CASSWYSGNTIYF. The rearrangement joins TRBV7-2 to TRBJ1-3, with no clear D. The CDR3 has 13 amino acids. CDR1 is SGHTA, CDR2 FQGNSA, per germline. V lost 4 bases, J lost 0 bases, and 4 bases lay in between.